The TCR beta chain under discussion was sequenced for a study of shared clonotypes between healthy human individuals. Using immunoSEQ multiplex PCR, the repertoire was profiled, and TCRdb retains in-frame clones only, with some absent. The repertoire includes about 2 million clones, 85% to 95% of them detected once, and 0.13% sits in the top ten. Per the germline V gene, CDR1 is MNHNS and CDR2 is SASEGT. Trimming stripped 6 bases from V and 2 bases from J, with 7 bases between. The CDR3 spans 12 residues. The chain carries TRBV6-1 and TRBJ1-1; the D is unclear. Sequencing was performed on naive CD4+ T cells sorted from blood. As to subset: CD45RA+ positively selected. This TCR was sampled from a man aged 18 to 29 in good health. CDR3 sequence: CASRWGNTEAFF. Written as DNA, the CDR3 is TGTGCCAGCAGGTGGGGTAACACTGAAGCTTTCTTT.